This T cell receptor (beta chain) was recorded in a study of CD8 T cells in Susac syndrome. Germline loops: CDR1 SGHAT, CDR2 FQNNGV. V was clipped by 1 base and J by 7 bases, with 14 bases between them. The CDR3 sequence is 14 residues long. Random hexamers served to reverse transcribe about 0.5 to 1 ug RNA. Amplification of TCR beta CDR3 by immunoSEQ multiplex PCR spanned 54 Vbeta and 13 Jbeta. TCRdb recomputed calls from the immunoSEQ multiplex PCR reads with MiXCR, one row per CDR3 protein. The table lists roughly 200,000 distinct CDR3 sequences, about 95% of them singletons, with about 0.16% in the top ten. In blood CD8+ and CD4+ T cells, TCR beta underwent sequencing.

J is TRBJ2-7 and V is TRBV11-2; D is undetermined. The specimen was CD8+ T cells from PBMCs. The TCR originated in a human donor with multiple sclerosis. CDR3 sequence reads: CASSLVLPSGEQYF. DNA of the CDR3: TGTGCCAGCAGCTTAGTTCTTCCCTCTGGGGAGCAGTACTTC.